The 2 T cell receptor beta chains given below trace back to one sample, sequenced in a study of cytomegalovirus exposure and HLA in healthy donors. PCR amplification relied on 60 Vbeta primers (plus 13 Jbeta primers). Repertoires were generated with immunoSEQ multiplex PCR, while TCRdb's copy carries only in-frame clones and drops some. This sample carries about 190,000 clones, with 6.5% going to the ten biggest clones. Sequences were obtained from PBMCs. The receptors were gathered from a man aged 25-45 years in good health and CMV-seronegative.

The J gene is TRBJ1-6, the V gene TRBV27; 7 bases align to TRBD1. CDR1 is MNHEY and CDR2 is SMNVEV in the germline V gene (reference sequence). This CDR3 spans 15 amino acids. V lost 6 bases to trimming and J lost 6 bases; unmatched junction nucleotides: 8. CDR3 amino acids: CASSYRTGTNSPLHF. CDR3 bases: TGTGCCAGCAGCTACCGGACAGGCACTAATTCACCCCTCCACTTT.

The gene calls are TRBV19 and TRBJ1-1; 11 bases are a match to TRBD1. J was trimmed by 4 bases and V by 6 bases; bases with no gene match: 13. The CDR3 contains 17 residues. Germline values: CDR1 LNHDA, CDR2 SQIVND (reference sequence). CDR3 nucleotides: TGTGCCAGTAGATCACATGGACAGGGGGCAATGAGCACTGAAGCTTTCTTT. It specifies CASRSHGQGAMSTEAFF.